This T cell receptor beta chain was retrieved from a study of cytomegalovirus exposure and HLA in healthy donors (dated by TCRdb to 2017 to 2019). In the study overall: According to a later analysis, the 120 or so validation repertoires were produced on the same platform as the 666 repertoires of the first cohort. The study aimed to test whether cataloging public T cell receptors could reveal signatures of past pathogen exposure. Along with the approximately 620-subject first cohort, a separate validation cohort of some 130 different subjects was used. High-throughput TCR immunosequencing, statistical association of individual TCRs with disease status, and machine learning were combined to predict cytomegalovirus infection status. On the study overall, not on this receptor specifically: The classifier was reported to diagnose cytomegalovirus status with high specificity and sensitivity in both the original and validation cohorts. Across donors, most TCR sequences were observed very rarely, whereas some public TCRs were present in many individuals. All 130 or so repertoires were used to score co-occurrence in the validation cohort in a later analysis, because that analysis had no HLA typing for the cohort. A few of the identified cytomegalovirus-associated TCR beta chains were confirmed in vitro to be specific for cytomegalovirus antigens. Subsequent analysis determined that TCRs grouped into clusters in the first cohort also showed a tendency toward co-occurrence across the roughly 110 validation repertoires, and roughly 94% of cluster scores exceeded 0. The study gave a list of about 150 TCR beta chains associated with cytomegalovirus. It was suggested by the authors that the approach could potentially be generalized to other disease states and immunological phenotypes.

To prepare the library, the immunoSEQ multiplex PCR assay was applied. The authors processed their data as follows. A statistical classification framework was built to diagnose cytomegalovirus status from the catalog of TCR beta chain sequences. TCRdb provides this immuneACCESS table in a form limited to in-frame rearrangements. Some clones are lacking; in checked studies, under half of them reflect an unresolved V gene, and why the rest are absent is not known. Clone size and the V and J calls come from that table; the DNA yielded D and trimming. This sample has fewer than 400,000 clones in its table, and approximately 86% of those were observed once. Together, the top ten hold more than 0.95% of the sample. The CDR3 contains 14 residues, cysteine and phenylalanine counted. Only the CDR3 DNA is retained, 42 bases long and in frame from the first base. V is pruned by 6 bases and J by 2 bases, leaving 6 bases of the junction without a gene match. The germline V gene yields SNHLY for CDR1 and FYNNEI for CDR2.

On this clone: The antigen this receptor binds is unknown. Base qualities are not provided; no much larger clone lies one nucleotide away.

Donors formed part of the validation cohort, which comprised fewer than 150 subjects and was distinct from the first cohort of 666 subjects. This sequence was found in a man aged 25 to 40 in good health and CMV-seronegative. The specimen was PBMCs. The chain couples TRBV2 to TRBJ2-7; TRBD2 lines up with 8 middle nucleotides. The CDR3 corresponds to CASRHGLAAYEQYF. The nucleotide sequence is given as TGTGCCAGCAGACACGGACTAGCCGCCTACGAGCAGTACTTC. The variable domain in full, with residues beyond the CDR3 obtained from the reference TRBV2 and TRBJ2-7 genes, is EPEVTQTPSHQVTQMGQEVILRCVPISNHLYFYWYRQILGQKVEFLVSFYNNEISEKSEIFDDQFSVERPDGSNFTLKIRSTKLEDSAMYFCASRHGLAAYEQYFGPGTRLTVT.